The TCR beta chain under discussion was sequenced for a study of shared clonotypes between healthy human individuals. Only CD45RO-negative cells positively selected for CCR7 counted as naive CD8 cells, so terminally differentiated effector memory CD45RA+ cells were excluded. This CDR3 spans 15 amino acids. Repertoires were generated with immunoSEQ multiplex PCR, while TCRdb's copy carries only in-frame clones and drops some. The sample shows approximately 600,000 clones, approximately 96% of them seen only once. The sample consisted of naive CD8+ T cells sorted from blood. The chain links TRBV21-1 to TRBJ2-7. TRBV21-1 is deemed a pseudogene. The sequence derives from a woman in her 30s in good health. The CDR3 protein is CASSKGDPGVGEQYF. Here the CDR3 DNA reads TGTGCCAGCAGCAAAGGGGACCCCGGGGTGGGGGAGCAGTACTTC.